These 30 T cell receptor beta chains originate from one sample sequenced in a study of cytomegalovirus exposure and HLA in healthy donors. The PCR contained 60 Vbeta and 13 Jbeta primers. Libraries were prepared by immunoSEQ multiplex PCR; TCRdb keeps only in-frame clonotypes and omits some of them. The table shows under 130,000 clones, with around 76% occurring only once. Material for sequencing was PBMCs. The receptor source for this set is a woman under 30 in good health and CMV-seropositive.

The chain is built from TRBV14 and TRBJ1-4; D gene unclear. This CDR3 is 17 amino acids long. From germline, CDR1 is SGHDN and CDR2 FVKESK. Trimming removed 0 bases at V and 6 bases at J, with 17 bases between. DNA for the CDR3: TGTGCCAGCAGCCAAGAAGTGTGGTTGAGGCTTTATGAAAAACTGTTTTTT. Translating gives CASSQEVWLRLYEKLFF. The full variable domain, rest sourced from reference TRBV14 and TRBJ1-4, is EAGVTQFPSHSVIEKGQTVTLRCDPISGHDNLYWYRRVMGKEIKFLLHFVKESKQDESGMPNNRFLAERTGGTYSTLKVQPAELEDSGVYFCASSQEVWLRLYEKLFFGSGTQLSVL.

The chain links TRBV5-1 to TRBJ2-1; 12 nucleotides match TRBD2. The germline V gene encodes CDR1 SGHRS and CDR2 YFSETQ. The CDR3 sequence is 17 residues long. V was pared by 4 bases and J by 0 bases, with 5 bases of the junction left unmatched. CDR3 in amino acids: CASSKTSGSISYNEQFF. In nucleotides, the CDR3 is TGCGCCAGCAGCAAGACTAGCGGGAGTATCTCCTACAATGAGCAGTTCTTC.

CDR3: CASSLDTVAEAFF. The CDR3 nucleotides are TGTGCCAGCAGCTTAGATACGGTGGCTGAAGCTTTCTTT. The chain combines TRBV11-2 with TRBJ1-1; D is unresolved. The CDR3 length is 13 residues. CDR1 is SGHAT, CDR2 FQNNGV, per germline. Trimming took 0 bases from V and 6 from J, leaving 8 bases between them.

The genes are TRBV28 and TRBJ1-5; no definite D call. Trimming stripped 7 bases from V and 5 bases from J, with 15 bases between. Per the germline V gene, CDR1 is MDHEN and CDR2 is SYDVKM. This CDR3 region has 14 residues. The CDR3 DNA follows: TGTGCCAGCACGAAGGGAGGAGGGTATCAGCCCCAGCATTTT. Translating gives CASTKGGGYQPQHF.

This chain uses TRBV27 with TRBJ2-1; 7 bases align to TRBD1. V trimming: 2 bases; J trimming: 4 bases; junction bases outside the gene matches: 2. The CDR3 loop spans 14 amino acids. Germline CDR1 is MNHEY and CDR2 is SMNVEV (reference sequence). The CDR3 loop is CASSLGTAYNEQFF. The CDR3, as DNA: TGTGCCAGCAGTTTAGGGACAGCGTACAATGAGCAGTTCTTC.

In regard to this clone: At one boundary the junction diverges from the germline segment, which might be a read error. The J gene is TRBJ2-7, the V gene TRBV5-4, with TRBD2 matching over 13 bases. CDR3 length: 15 residues. Germline loops: CDR1 SGHNT, CDR2 YYREEE (reference sequence). The CDR3 protein is CASSQGLAGEDEQYF. The CDR3 nucleotides read TGCGCCAGCAGCCAAGGACTAGCGGGAGAGGACGAGCAGTACTTC.

The chain couples TRBV5-1 to TRBJ1-3; tentatively, D is TRBD1 (6 bases). Trimming cost V 4 bases and J 3 bases, with 14 bases left between them. CDR3 size: 15 residues. CDR1 is SGHRS and CDR2 is YFSETQ in the germline V gene. CDR3 protein: CASSENRARGNTIYF. The CDR3 DNA is TGCGCCAGCAGCGAAAACAGGGCGCGTGGAAACACCATATATTTT.

The V and J genes are TRBV27 and TRBJ1-2; no firm D call. CDR3 length: 17 residues. Germline lookup yields CDR1 MNHEY and CDR2 SMNVEV (reference sequence). The germline V and J ends were trimmed by 0 bases and 1 base, with 15 bases remaining between them. CDR3 in amino acids: CASSLSVQAYDNYGYTF. The DNA of the CDR3 is TGTGCCAGCAGTTTATCCGTCCAGGCTTATGATAACTATGGCTACACCTTC.

This chain uses TRBV7-9 with TRBJ2-7, with D possibly matching TRBD1 (5 bases). CDR3 length: 12 amino acids. The V end was cut by 11 bases, the J end by 0 bases, with 11 bases between. CDR1 and CDR2 (germline): SEHNR, FQNEAQ (reference sequence). The CDR3 DNA follows: TGTGCCTCCAGACAGAGCTCCTACGAGCAGTACTTC. Translating gives CASRQSSYEQYF.

The rearrangement links TRBV7-9 to TRBJ2-3; 9 bases are a match to TRBD2. V lost 1 base to trimming and J lost 10 bases; unmatched junction nucleotides: 15. The CDR3 is 17 amino acids. In germline, CDR1 is SEHNR, CDR2 FQNEAQ (reference sequence). This CDR3 is CASSLGALAGPQMAQYF. CDR3 nucleotide sequence: TGTGCCAGCAGCTTAGGCGCGCTAGCGGGACCCCAGATGGCGCAGTATTTT.

The chain is built from TRBV27 and TRBJ2-1, with 9 bases matching TRBD2. The J segment lost 10 bases and the V segment lost 2 bases, leaving 9 bases of the junction unmatched. In germline, CDR1 is MNHEY, CDR2 SMNVEV (reference sequence). The CDR3 is made up of 15 amino acids. CDR3 in amino acids: CASSLRAGGPREQFF. In nucleotides, the CDR3 is TGTGCCAGCAGTTTAAGGGCGGGAGGGCCACGGGAGCAGTTCTTC.

The chain combines TRBV2 with TRBJ2-7; 9 bases are a match to TRBD1. From germline, CDR1 is SNHLY and CDR2 FYNNEI. The CDR3 has 12 amino acids. Trimming took 6 bases from V and 11 from J; bases not matched to a gene: 8. CDR3 residues: CASSGQGPPEYF. The CDR3 nucleotides read TGTGCCAGCAGCGGACAGGGGCCGCCTGAGTACTTC.

This clone has a count of ten or more. The V call is TRBV4-2, the J call TRBJ2-1, with TRBD2 matching over 11 bases. Germline-derived CDR1 and CDR2 are LGHNA and YNFKEQ. The CDR3 length is 15 residues. V gave up 1 base and J gave up 6 bases; unmatched junction bases: 2. The CDR3 is CASSQVAGGVNEQFF. The CDR3 DNA reads TGTGCCAGCAGCCAAGTAGCGGGAGGGGTCAATGAGCAGTTCTTC.

This chain uses TRBV6-5 with TRBJ1-2, with D unresolved. With 5 bases removed from V and 2 bases from J, the gap between germline ends came to 12 bases. From germline, CDR1 is MNHEY and CDR2 SVGAGI. The CDR3 contains 14 residues. The CDR3 sequence: CASSQQTENYGYTF. CDR3 sequence (DNA): TGTGCCAGCAGTCAACAAACAGAGAACTATGGCTACACCTTC.

The chain recombines TRBV6-5 with TRBJ2-7; D is possibly TRBD1 (6 bases). This CDR3 is 14 amino acids long. The germline V gene encodes CDR1 MNHEY and CDR2 SVGAGI. V shed 7 bases and J shed 5 bases, with 18 bases lying between them. As DNA, the CDR3 is TGTGCCAGCACCAAAAAGGACAGCTTGAACGAGCAGTACTTC. Its protein product is CASTKKDSLNEQYF.

The chain carries TRBV7-5 and TRBJ2-7; TRBD1 is taken as the D call from the table, unchecked against the DNA. TRBV7-5 is tagged as a pseudogene. The CDR3 contains 17 residues. The CDR3 reads CARSLVGTSLLGDEQYF. CDR3 DNA: TGTGCCAGAAGCTTAGTGGGGACATCCCTCCTAGGAGACGAGCAGTACTTC.

This chain connects TRBV7-3 to TRBJ2-5; TRBD2 matches at 10 bases. This CDR3 contains 15 residues. Looked up from germline, CDR1 is SGHTA and CDR2 is FQGTGA. Losses at the gene ends were 5 bases for V and 4 bases for J; bases not matched to a gene: 7. The CDR3: CASSSLGLARETQYF. The DNA of the CDR3 is TGTGCCAGCAGCAGCCTGGGACTAGCGAGAGAGACCCAGTACTTC.

The J gene is TRBJ1-4, the V gene TRBV19; D is unclear. The CDR3 spans 14 residues. Between the trimmed V and J ends, which lost 1 base and 8 bases, there was a span of 11 bases. Per germline, CDR1 LNHDA and CDR2 SQIVND (reference sequence). This CDR3 reads CASSIAPPGEKLFF. Written as DNA, the CDR3 is TGTGCCAGTAGTATAGCTCCCCCGGGAGAAAAACTGTTTTTT.

The chain couples TRBV7-8 to TRBJ1-4; 11 bases are a match to TRBD1. The V segment lost 3 bases and the J segment 8 bases; nucleotides outside the gene matches: 2. Germline lookup yields CDR1 SGHVS and CDR2 FQNEAQ. The CDR3 sequence is 14 residues long. DNA for the CDR3: TGTGCCAGCAGCTTCAGGACAGGGGGCGAAAAACTGTTTTTT. Amino acid sequence: CASSFRTGGEKLFF.

The chain has TRBV7-3 and TRBJ1-1, with TRBD1 matching 8 bases. CDR1 SGHTA and CDR2 FQGTGA come from the germline V gene. The CDR3 loop spans 15 amino acids. V gave up 3 bases and J gave up 3 bases; unmatched junction bases: 6. CDR3 region: CASSLNRGSYTEAFF. In DNA form, the CDR3 reads TGTGCCAGCAGCTTGAACAGGGGGTCGTACACTGAAGCTTTCTTT.

V usage is TRBV28 and J usage is TRBJ2-2; D is unresolved. Trimming took 6 bases from V and 6 from J, leaving 20 bases between them. CDR3 length: 16 amino acids. CDR1 is MDHEN and CDR2 is SYDVKM in the germline V gene. The CDR3 reads CASSVPRRRNAGELFF. CDR3 in DNA: TGTGCCAGCAGCGTCCCCAGGCGACGGAATGCCGGGGAGCTGTTTTTT.

The chain joins TRBV5-6 to TRBJ1-1, with 8 bases aligning to TRBD1. Germline assignment: CDR1 SGHDT and CDR2 YYEEEE. Trimming took 4 bases from V and 5 from J; bases not matched to a gene: 10. The CDR3 is 15 amino acids. CDR3 coding DNA: TGTGCCAGCAGCGGACAGGGTTCCCTCTTAACTGAAGCTTTCTTT. As protein: CASSGQGSLLTEAFF.

This clone was counted a few times. CDR3 coding DNA: TGTGCCAGTAGCCCCAAGACAGGGCTAAACCCAAACACCGGGGAGCTGTTTTTT. Encoded protein: CASSPKTGLNPNTGELFF. The V gene is TRBV19, the J gene TRBJ2-2; 7 nucleotides align to TRBD1. V dropped 6 bases and J dropped 2; count of bases not matched to a gene: 15. The germline gives CDR1 LNHDA, CDR2 SQIVND (reference sequence). This CDR3 contains 18 residues. The variable domain in full, completed from reference TRBV19 and TRBJ2-2, reads DGGITQSPKYLFRKEGQNVTLSCEQNLNHDAMYWYRQDPGQGLRLIYYSQIVNDFQKGDIAEGYSVSREKKESFPLTVTSAQKNPTAFYLCASSPKTGLNPNTGELFFGEGSRLTVL.

This clone was seen a handful of times. The junction departs from the called germline gene at one end, perhaps through a read error. V gene TRBV10-3 combines with J gene TRBJ1-1; TRBD1 aligns across 7 bases. The CDR3 totals 15 residues. Germline lookup yields CDR1 ENHRY and CDR2 SYGVKD. CDR3 DNA sequence: TGTGCCAGCAGTTACTCGGCAGGGGGGAACACTGAAGCTTTCTTT. Translation: CASSYSAGGNTEAFF.

V usage is TRBV9 and J usage is TRBJ2-3, with 10 bases identical to TRBD2. Germline V CDR1 and CDR2: SGDLS, YYNGEE. V was pared by 0 bases and J by 3 bases, with 4 bases of the junction left unmatched. The CDR3 sequence is 16 residues long. CDR3: CASSVASGRATDTQYF. CDR3 coding DNA: TGTGCCAGCAGCGTAGCAAGCGGGAGGGCTACAGATACGCAGTATTTT.

This clone was observed a handful of times. Here the CDR3 reads CASSGIQGARGQPQHF. DNA of the CDR3: TGTGCCAGCAGTGGTATACAGGGGGCGCGAGGCCAGCCCCAGCATTTT. The chain carries TRBV6-1 and TRBJ1-5; 9 positions agree with TRBD1. The ends lost 4 bases at V and 7 bases at J; junction bases unmatched: 11. The germline V gene encodes CDR1 MNHNS and CDR2 SASEGT. The length of the CDR3 is 16 residues.

This chain joins TRBV5-6 and TRBJ2-5; no clear D gene. The V end lost 3 bases, the J end lost 2 bases, and 8 bases lay between the germline ends. This CDR3 has 13 residues. Germline V gene lookup returns CDR1 SGHDT and CDR2 YYEEEE. DNA for the CDR3: TGTGCCAGCAGCTCGAATCTACAAGAGACCCAGTACTTC. Residues: CASSSNLQETQYF.

This chain's CDR3 is CASSPGSLLAEQYF. The CDR3 DNA follows: TGTGCCAGCAGCCCCGGGTCCCTCCTGGCCGAGCAGTACTTC. The chain links TRBV28 to TRBJ2-7; D is unclear. V gave up 6 bases and J gave up 6 bases, with 18 bases separating them. The CDR3 is 14 amino acids. Germline CDR1 and CDR2: MDHEN and SYDVKM.

The chain uses TRBV11-3 and TRBJ2-5; 7 positions agree with TRBD2. The CDR3 is 13 amino acids. In germline, CDR1 is SGHNT, CDR2 YENEEA. V was pared by 1 base and J by 9 bases, with 5 bases of the junction left unmatched. The CDR3: CASSLGAREAQYF. The CDR3 nucleotides read TGTGCCAGCAGCTTAGGGGCCCGGGAGGCCCAGTACTTC. The whole variable domain, remainder taken from reference TRBV11-3 and TRBJ2-5, is EAGVVQSPRYKIIEKKQPVAFWCNPISGHNTLYWYLQNLGQGPELLIRYENEEAVDDSQLPKDRFSAERLKGVDSTLKIQPAELGDSAVYLCASSLGAREAQYFGPGTRLLVL.

This chain links TRBV4-2 with TRBJ2-3, with D perhaps matching TRBD2 (6 bases). CDR1 LGHNA and CDR2 YNFKEQ come from the germline V gene. V lost 5 bases and J 2 bases, leaving 11 bases between the germline ends. The CDR3 is 14 amino acids. The CDR3 region is CASSSPDYTDTQYF. The CDR3 DNA sequence: TGTGCCAGCAGCTCCCCGGACTACACAGATACGCAGTATTTT.